The present TCR beta chain was sequenced within a study of cytomegalovirus exposure and HLA in healthy donors. The PCR made use of 60 Vbeta and 13 Jbeta primers. Some clones are missing from TCRdb's copy, which holds only in-frame ones; the method was immunoSEQ multiplex PCR. The sample includes fewer than 150,000 clones, over 60% seen only once; the top ten take 4.5% to 6%. This clone was observed a few times. The trim removed 4 bases at V and 0 bases at J, leaving 5 bases unmatched. Germline lookup yields CDR1 SGHTA and CDR2 FQGTGA. The CDR3 is made up of 16 amino acids. The origin of this receptor is a woman aged 50 to 60 in good health and CMV-seronegative. The sequenced sample consisted of PBMCs. The chain is built from TRBV7-3 and TRBJ1-3; 8 positions match TRBD1. DNA for the CDR3: TGTGCCAGCAGCTCCACAGGGGGGAACTCTGGAAACACCATATATTTT. Its translation: CASSSTGGNSGNTIYF.